This TCR beta chain is drawn from a study of beta chain features in type 1 diabetes. This CDR3 is 15 amino acids long. Germline CDR1 is MNHEY and CDR2 is SMNVEV (reference sequence). Trimming cost V 2 bases and J 2 bases, with 13 bases left between them. Of the isolated RNA, all was reverse transcribed, and so the sequenced material was expressed TCRB transcripts. Profiled with immunoSEQ multiplex PCR; TCRdb holds only in-frame clones, not every one. The sample shows 600,000 to 750,000 clones, roughly 12% of them seen only once. This clone was seen a few times. What it binds is not known. Study-level results: Type 1 diabetes patients showed a moderate but significant shortening of TCRB CDR3s in all four CD4+ subsets. Shorter templates might be favored by PCR, and equally so in patients and in controls. Naive, central memory and regulatory TCRB repertoires appeared more similar among patients than healthy donors. High-TCR-expressing cells could be over-represented by cDNA sequencing.

All of the sorted populations showed purity greater than 95%. This clonotype was obtained from a man aged 30-40 years with type 1 diabetes. Sequenced sample: naive CD4+ T cells from blood. This rearrangement joins TRBV27 to TRBJ2-7; D is possibly TRBD2 (6 bases). DNA of the CDR3: TGTGCCAGCAGTTTACGGATTAGCGGAACCTACGAGCAGTACTTC. Its protein is CASSLRISGTYEQYF.